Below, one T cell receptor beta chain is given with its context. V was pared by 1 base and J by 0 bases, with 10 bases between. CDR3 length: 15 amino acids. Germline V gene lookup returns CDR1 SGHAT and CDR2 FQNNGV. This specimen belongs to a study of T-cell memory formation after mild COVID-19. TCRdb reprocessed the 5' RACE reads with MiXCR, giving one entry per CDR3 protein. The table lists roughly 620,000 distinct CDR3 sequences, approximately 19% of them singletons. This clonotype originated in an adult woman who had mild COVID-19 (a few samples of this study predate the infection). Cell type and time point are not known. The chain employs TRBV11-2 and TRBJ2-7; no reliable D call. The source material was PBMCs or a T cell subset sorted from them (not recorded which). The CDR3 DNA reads TGTGCCAGCAGCTTAGCCCAGGCCCCCTCCTACGAGCAGTACTTC. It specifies CASSLAQAPSYEQYF.